This T cell receptor beta chain was found in a study of control samples from healthy donors and cancer patients. Germline V gene data show CDR1 as SGHAT and CDR2 as FQNNGV. V shed 1 base and J shed 1 base, with 8 bases lying between them. This CDR3 has 14 residues. Method: immunoSEQ multiplex PCR; TCRdb's copy keeps in-frame clones and lacks some. This repertoire shows 100,000 to 150,000 clones, around nine tenths found once; its top ten account for about an eighth. This clone was counted a few times. The clonotype was recovered from a man aged 25 to 45 in good health. The V gene is TRBV11-2, the J gene TRBJ2-7; unclear D gene. Sequencing was carried out using blood. The CDR3 coding sequence is TGTGCCAGCAGCTTAGCCGCTCAATCCTACGAGCAGTACTTC. Translating it yields CASSLAAQSYEQYF.